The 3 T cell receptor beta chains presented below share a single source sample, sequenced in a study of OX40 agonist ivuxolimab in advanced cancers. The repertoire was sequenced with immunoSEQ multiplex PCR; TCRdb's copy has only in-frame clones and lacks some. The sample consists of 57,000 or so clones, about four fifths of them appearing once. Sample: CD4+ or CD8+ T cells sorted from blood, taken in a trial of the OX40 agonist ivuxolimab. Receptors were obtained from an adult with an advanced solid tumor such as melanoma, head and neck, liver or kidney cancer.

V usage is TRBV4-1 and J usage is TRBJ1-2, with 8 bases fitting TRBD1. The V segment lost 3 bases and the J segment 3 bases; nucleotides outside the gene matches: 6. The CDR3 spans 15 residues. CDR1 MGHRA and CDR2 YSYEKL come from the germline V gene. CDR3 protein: CASSQTGEGHYGYTF. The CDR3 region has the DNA TGCGCCAGCAGCCAGACAGGGGAGGGGCACTATGGCTACACCTTC.

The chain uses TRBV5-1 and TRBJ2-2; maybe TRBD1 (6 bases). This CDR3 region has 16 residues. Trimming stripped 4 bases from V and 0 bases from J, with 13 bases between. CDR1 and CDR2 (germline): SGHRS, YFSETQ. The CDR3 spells CASSQPGVANTGELFF. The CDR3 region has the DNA TGCGCCAGCAGCCAACCAGGGGTCGCGAACACCGGGGAGCTGTTTTTT.

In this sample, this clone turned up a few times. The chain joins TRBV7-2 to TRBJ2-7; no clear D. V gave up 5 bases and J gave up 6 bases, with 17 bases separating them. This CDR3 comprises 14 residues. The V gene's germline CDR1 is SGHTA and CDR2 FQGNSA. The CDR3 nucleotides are TGTGCCAGCAGCCCCTACGCATGGGCCTTCGAGCAGTACTTC. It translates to CASSPYAWAFEQYF.